This note documents a single T cell receptor beta chain sequence. This clonotype was detected a few times. Its specific antigen is unknown. No qualities accompany the bases; no much larger clone lies one base away. Library preparation was by RT-PCR. These reads were obtained on an Illumina HiSeq 2500. TCRdb trimmed public reads at Q25 via fastp, called clones via MiXCR and kept in-frame beta chains. Rows with one shared CDR3 protein collapse into an entry with the most common genes and DNA. The sample profile shows approximately 500,000 distinct CDR3 sequences; roughly 25% of them were found once. Together, the top ten hold around 2.8% of the sample. The data are from a study of response to subunit inactivated influenza vaccine (dated by TCRdb to between 2017 and 2018). Study-wide context: To follow how T cells responded to a trivalent subunit inactivated influenza vaccine, the researchers relied on deep quantitative profiling of the T cell receptor repertoire.

What the work shows at the level of the full study, not this receptor alone: The authors proposed that each seasonal influenza vaccination may bring in only a limited number of new T cells.

These records were also assigned to another study, of T cells expressing NK-cell markers. According to the second study: TCR beta cDNA libraries were prepared using 5'RACE template switching, which introduced a universal primer site and unique molecular identifiers. Three sorted T-cell subsets (CD3+CD56+NKG2C+, CD3+CD56+NKG2C- and CD3+CD56-NKG2C+) from several donors had their TCR beta-chain repertoires profiled. Of the eight sequenced donors, seven were found to be HCMV-seropositive and one was found to be HCMV-seronegative. To restrict sorting to alphabetaTCR-expressing T cells, an anti-gammadeltaTCR antibody was added in several experiments. In roughly six donors, the dominant CD3+CD56+NKG2C+ clonotypes ranked among the top 10 CD8+ clonotypes, making up about 1.0-8% of CD8+ T cells. Those dominant clonotypes were again the most abundant among CD3+CD56-NKG2C+ cells in a few donors, at about 28.3-60.1%. Whether the expanded NKG2C-expressing T cell clones were specific for HCMV antigens was left unclear. All eight donors whose samples were sequenced were randomly selected healthy volunteers, three of them men and five women. To determine HCMV serostatus, a commercial ELISA kit was used to detect HCMV-specific IgG in serum. Peripheral blood mononuclear cells were isolated from blood by Ficoll density gradient centrifugation. CD4+ and CD8+ T cells were isolated from PBMC by magnetic immunoseparation with Miltenyi isolation kits. cDNA synthesis was primed from the TCR beta constant segment, followed by two successive PCR amplification steps. The libraries were sequenced on Illumina HiSeq 2000/2500, MiSeq or NextSeq, producing 2 x 150 bp reads. MIGEC was used to demultiplex reads and group the reads by UMI, and MiTCR was used to assemble and quantify clonotypes. To exclude erroneous sequences, any TCR cDNA sequence not supported by at least two reads was discarded. The tcR package was used for downstream repertoire analysis, with clonotypes matched between fractions based on CDR3 nucleotide sequence plus V segment. VDJmatch was used to annotate antigen specificity against VDJdb, with one amino acid substitution allowed in CDR3.

Sequencing used CD4+ T cells sorted from PBMCs, obtained about 13 days after vaccination. The sequence was collected from a middle-aged man who received an inactivated influenza vaccine. Donor details come from another sample of the same person, matched by shared clones.

CDR3 reads: CASSLPPAETQYF. The DNA sequence is given as TGCGCCAGCAGCTTGCCCCCGGCGGAGACCCAGTACTTC. The chain uses TRBV5-1 and TRBJ2-5; too little of a D gene remains to name it. The trim is 1 base for V and 5 bases for J, with a gap of 9 bases between the germline ends. CDR1 is given as SGHRS and CDR2 as YFSETQ, both from the germline V gene. Inclusive of the bounding cysteine and phenylalanine, the CDR3 is 13 residues long. Of the read, only the CDR3 DNA is kept; its 39 bases are in frame from base 1.